This T cell receptor beta chain was profiled in a study of cytomegalovirus exposure and HLA in healthy donors. Use of 60 Vbeta and 13 Jbeta primers characterized the PCR. TCRdb keeps only in-frame clones here, not all; method: immunoSEQ multiplex PCR. This sample yields 100,000 to 150,000 clones, of which around 78% are seen a single time; less than 2% belongs to the top ten. As regards this clone: Its specificity is unknown.

Study findings and constraints: Researchers catalogued some 160 TCR beta chains as cytomegalovirus-associated.

CDR3 length equals 14 residues. From germline, CDR1 is SGHVS and CDR2 FQNEAQ. With 5 bases removed from V and 3 bases from J, the gap between germline ends came to 14 bases. V is TRBV7-8 and J is TRBJ2-7; perhaps TRBD1 as D (6 bases). The sequencing sample was made of PBMCs. The source is a man aged 45-65 years in good health and CMV-seronegative. CDR3 nucleotides: TGTGCCAGCAGCCCACCCGGACAGTTCTACGAGCAGTACTTC. It yields the protein CASSPPGQFYEQYF. Supplemented by reference TRBV7-8 and TRBJ2-7, the full variable domain reads GAGVSQSPRYKVAKRGQDVALRCDPISGHVSLFWYQQALGQGPEFLTYFQNEAQLDKSGLPSDRFFAERPEGSVSTLKIQRTQQEDSAVYLCASSPPGQFYEQYFGPGTRLTVT.